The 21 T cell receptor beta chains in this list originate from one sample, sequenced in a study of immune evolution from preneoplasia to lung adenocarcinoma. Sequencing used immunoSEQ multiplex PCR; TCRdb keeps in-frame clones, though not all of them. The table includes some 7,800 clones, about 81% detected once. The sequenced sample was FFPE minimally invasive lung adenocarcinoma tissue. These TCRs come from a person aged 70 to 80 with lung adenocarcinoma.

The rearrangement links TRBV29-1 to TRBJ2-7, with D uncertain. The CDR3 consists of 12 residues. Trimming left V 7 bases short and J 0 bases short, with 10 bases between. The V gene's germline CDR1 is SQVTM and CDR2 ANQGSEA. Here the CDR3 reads CSAYSTSYEQYF. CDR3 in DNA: TGCAGCGCTTACTCTACCTCCTACGAGCAGTACTTC.

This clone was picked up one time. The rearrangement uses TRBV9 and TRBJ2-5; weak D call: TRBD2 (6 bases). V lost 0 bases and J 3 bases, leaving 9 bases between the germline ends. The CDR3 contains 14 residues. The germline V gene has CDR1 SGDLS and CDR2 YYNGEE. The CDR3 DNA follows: TGTGCCAGCAGCGTAGGAGTAGCGGAAGAGACCCAGTACTTC. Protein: CASSVGVAEETQYF.

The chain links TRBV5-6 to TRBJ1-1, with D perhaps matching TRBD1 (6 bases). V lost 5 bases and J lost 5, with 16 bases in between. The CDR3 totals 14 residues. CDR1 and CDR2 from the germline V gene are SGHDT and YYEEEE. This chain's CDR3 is CASREQGRGTEAFF. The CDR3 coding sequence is TGTGCCAGCAGGGAACAGGGTCGGGGAACTGAAGCTTTCTTT.

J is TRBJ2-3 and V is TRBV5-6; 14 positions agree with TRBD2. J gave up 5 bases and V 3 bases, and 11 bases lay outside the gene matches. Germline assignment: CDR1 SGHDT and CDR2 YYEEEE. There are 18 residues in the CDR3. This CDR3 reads CASSSGTSGRGRLDTQYF. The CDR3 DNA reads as TGTGCCAGCAGCTCGGGGACTAGCGGGAGAGGCAGGTTAGATACGCAGTATTTT.

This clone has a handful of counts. The CDR3 is CASSLGQRGSDTQYF. CDR3 nucleotides: TGTGCCAGCAGCTTAGGCCAGCGGGGGTCAGATACGCAGTATTTT. This chain uses TRBV7-2 with TRBJ2-3; the match to TRBD2 covers 8 bases. CDR3 length: 15 residues. CDR1 is SGHTA and CDR2 is FQGNSA in the germline V gene. J lost 4 bases, V lost 1 base, and 4 bases had no gene match.

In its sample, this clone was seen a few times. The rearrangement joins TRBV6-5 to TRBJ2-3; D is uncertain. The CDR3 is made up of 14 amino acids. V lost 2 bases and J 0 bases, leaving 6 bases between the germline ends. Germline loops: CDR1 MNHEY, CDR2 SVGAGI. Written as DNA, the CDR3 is TGTGCCAGCAGTTACGTCGGAAGCACAGATACGCAGTATTTT. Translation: CASSYVGSTDTQYF.

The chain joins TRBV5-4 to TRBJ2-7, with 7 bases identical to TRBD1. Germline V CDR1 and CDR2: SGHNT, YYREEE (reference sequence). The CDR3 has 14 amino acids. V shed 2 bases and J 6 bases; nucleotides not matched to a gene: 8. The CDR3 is CASSFMDRSGEQYF. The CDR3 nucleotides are TGTGCCAGCAGCTTTATGGACAGGTCAGGCGAGCAGTACTTC. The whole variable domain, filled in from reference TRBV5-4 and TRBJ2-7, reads ETGVTQSPTHLIKTRGQQVTLRCSSQSGHNTVSWYQQALGQGPQFIFQYYREEENGRGNFPPRFSGLQFPNYSSELNVNALELDDSALYLCASSFMDRSGEQYFGPGTRLTVT.

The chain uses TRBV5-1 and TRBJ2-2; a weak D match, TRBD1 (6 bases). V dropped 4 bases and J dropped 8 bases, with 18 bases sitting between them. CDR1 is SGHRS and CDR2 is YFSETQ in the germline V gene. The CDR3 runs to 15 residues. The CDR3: CASSTPGQIAGELFF. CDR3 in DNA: TGCGCCAGCAGCACCCCCGGACAGATAGCTGGGGAGCTGTTTTTT.

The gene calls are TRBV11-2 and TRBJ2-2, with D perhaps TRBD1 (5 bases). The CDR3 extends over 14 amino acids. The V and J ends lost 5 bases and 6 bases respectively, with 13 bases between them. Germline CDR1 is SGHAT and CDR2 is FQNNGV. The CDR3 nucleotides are TGTGCCAGCAGCACAGGTTCAGGAGCCGGGGAGCTGTTTTTT. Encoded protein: CASSTGSGAGELFF. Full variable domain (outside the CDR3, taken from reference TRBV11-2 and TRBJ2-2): EAGVAQSPRYKIIEKRQSVAFWCNPISGHATLYWYQQILGQGPKLLIQFQNNGVVDDSQLPKDRFSAERLKGVDSTLKIQPAKLEDSAVYLCASSTGSGAGELFFGEGSRLTVL.

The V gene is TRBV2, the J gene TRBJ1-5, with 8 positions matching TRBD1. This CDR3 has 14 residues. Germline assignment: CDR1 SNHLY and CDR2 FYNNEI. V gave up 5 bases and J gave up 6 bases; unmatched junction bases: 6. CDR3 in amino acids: CASSSRDRTQPQHF. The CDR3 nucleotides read TGTGCCAGCAGTTCCCGGGACAGGACTCAGCCCCAGCATTTT.

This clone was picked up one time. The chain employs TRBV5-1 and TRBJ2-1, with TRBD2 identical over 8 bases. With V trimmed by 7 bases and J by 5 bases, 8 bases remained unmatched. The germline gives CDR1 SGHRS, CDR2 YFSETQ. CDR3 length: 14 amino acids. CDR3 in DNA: TGCGCCAGCCACCGGGCTAGCGGGCACAATGAGCAGTTCTTC. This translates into CASHRASGHNEQFF.

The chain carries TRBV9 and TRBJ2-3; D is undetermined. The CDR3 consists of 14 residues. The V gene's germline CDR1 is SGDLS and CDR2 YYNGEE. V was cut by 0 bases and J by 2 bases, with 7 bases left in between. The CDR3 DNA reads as TGTGCCAGCAGCGTAGTTGCATCCACAGATACGCAGTATTTT. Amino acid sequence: CASSVVASTDTQYF.

The CDR3 loop reads CASSFQTGGMEKLFF. The CDR3 DNA sequence: TGTGCCAGCAGCTTCCAGACAGGGGGTATGGAAAAACTGTTTTTT. The chain employs TRBV7-9 and TRBJ1-4, with 9 bases fitting TRBD1. The CDR3 covers 15 residues. The V segment lost 3 bases and the J segment 8 bases; nucleotides outside the gene matches: 7. Germline CDR1 SEHNR, CDR2 FQNEAQ (reference sequence).

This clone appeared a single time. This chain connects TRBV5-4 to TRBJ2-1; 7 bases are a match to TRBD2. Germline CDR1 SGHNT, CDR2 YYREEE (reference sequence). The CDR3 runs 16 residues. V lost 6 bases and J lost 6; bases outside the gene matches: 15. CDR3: CASTWGGGSLPNEQFF. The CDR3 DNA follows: TGTGCCAGCACCTGGGGGGGTGGGAGCCTCCCCAATGAGCAGTTCTTC.

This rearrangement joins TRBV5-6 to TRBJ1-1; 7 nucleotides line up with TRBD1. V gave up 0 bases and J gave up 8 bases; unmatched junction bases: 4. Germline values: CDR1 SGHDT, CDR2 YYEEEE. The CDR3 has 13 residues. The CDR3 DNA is TGTGCCAGCAGCTTGGTGGGGACAGACGAAGCTTTCTTT. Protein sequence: CASSLVGTDEAFF.

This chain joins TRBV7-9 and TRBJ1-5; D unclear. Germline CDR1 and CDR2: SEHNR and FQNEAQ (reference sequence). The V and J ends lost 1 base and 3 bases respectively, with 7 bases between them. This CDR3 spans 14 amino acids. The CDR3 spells CASSLDEYNQPQHF. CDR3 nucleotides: TGTGCCAGCAGCTTAGATGAGTACAATCAGCCCCAGCATTTT.

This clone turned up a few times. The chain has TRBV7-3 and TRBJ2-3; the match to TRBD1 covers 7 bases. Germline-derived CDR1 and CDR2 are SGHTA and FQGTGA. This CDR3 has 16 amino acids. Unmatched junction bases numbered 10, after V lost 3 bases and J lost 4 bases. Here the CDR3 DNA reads TGTGCCAGCAGCTTGACTGCAGGGGGTCTCGCAGATACGCAGTATTTT. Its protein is CASSLTAGGLADTQYF.

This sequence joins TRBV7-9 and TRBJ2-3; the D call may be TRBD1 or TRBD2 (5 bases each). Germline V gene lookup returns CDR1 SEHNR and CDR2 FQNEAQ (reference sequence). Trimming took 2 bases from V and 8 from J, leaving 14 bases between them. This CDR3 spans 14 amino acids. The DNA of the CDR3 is TGTGCCAGCAGCTTATCCCTAGGGGACCGTACGCAGTATTTT. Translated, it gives CASSLSLGDRTQYF.

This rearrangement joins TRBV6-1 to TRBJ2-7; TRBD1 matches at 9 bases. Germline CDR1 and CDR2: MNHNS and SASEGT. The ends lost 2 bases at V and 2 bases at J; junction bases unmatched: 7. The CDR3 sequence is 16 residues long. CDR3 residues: CASSEIFGQGPYEQYF. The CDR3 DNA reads TGTGCCAGCAGTGAAATCTTTGGACAGGGGCCCTACGAGCAGTACTTC.

CDR3 nucleotides: TGTGCCAGCTCCCCGGGATACGAGCAGTACTTC. It translates to CASSPGYEQYF. The chain employs TRBV18 and TRBJ2-7; maybe TRBD2 (5 bases). The ends were cut back, 6 bases at V and 4 bases at J, with 7 bases in the middle. Germline CDR1 KGHSH, CDR2 LQKENI. This CDR3 contains 11 residues.

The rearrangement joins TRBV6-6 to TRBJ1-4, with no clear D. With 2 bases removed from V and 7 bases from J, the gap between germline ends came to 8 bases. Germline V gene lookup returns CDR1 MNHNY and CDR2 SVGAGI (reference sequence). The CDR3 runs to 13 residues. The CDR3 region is CASSYREGEKLFF. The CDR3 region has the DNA TGTGCCAGCAGTTACAGGGAGGGTGAAAAACTGTTTTTT.